This entry features one TCR beta chain sequence. This clonotype occurred many times. What antigen it recognizes has not been identified. The sample holds no much larger clone one base away, and base qualities are not on file. Per the germline V gene (reference sequence), DFQATT is the CDR1 and SNEGSKA is the CDR2. V sheds 5 bases and J sheds 2 bases, leaving 22 bases between their ends. There are 17 amino acids in the CDR3, from cysteine to phenylalanine inclusive. The kept DNA is CDR3 alone, 51 bases in frame from the first base. The library was prepared using 5' RACE. TCRdb lists the instrument as NextSeq 500. To allow correction of PCR and sequencing errors, the TCR library protocol tagged every TCR cDNA molecule with a unique molecular identifier. For the original study's pipeline: TCR identification, UMI-based error correction and CDR3 extraction were performed with Decombinator tools. Expanded TCRs were defined as those above a frequency of 2 per 1,000, corresponding to the top 1% of the tumor frequency distribution. Expanded tumor TCRs statistically deemed absent (corrected P<0.05) from at least one tumor region were classed as regional, and all other expanded tumor TCRs were classed as ubiquitous. Rényi diversity was computed with the R vegan package after subsampling each repertoire 100 times to 5,000 TCRs. To build CDR3 similarity networks, amino acid triplet string-kernel similarity was used, and CDR3s were connected when their pairwise similarity was above 0.82. TCRdb redid the processing of the public reads, applying fastp at Q25 and MiXCR, and retained in-frame beta chains. Merged by CDR3 protein, the rows form single entries marked with the most common genes and DNA. What appears here as the V and J calls and clone size reflects TCRdb's work, not the paper's. For this sample there are 6,000 or so distinct CDR3 sequences; around 6.7% appear just once. Roughly an eighth of the sample belongs to the ten largest clones.

The time point label on this specimen signifies: sample taken at primary tumor resection. Donors were around 69 patients with early-stage, untreated non-small cell lung cancer from the lung TRACERx cohort. Whole RNA extracted from tumor and nontumor lung tissue, or from cryopreserved PBMC samples, was used for TCR sequencing without cell sorting. Only patients for whom sufficient RNA was available from at least two tumor regions were selected for TCR sequencing. Before being selected, tumor and adjacent nontumor lung specimens were reviewed by a lung pathologist. The data derive from a study of spatial heterogeneity in lung cancer (dated by TCRdb to about 2019). Regarding the research as a whole: Beta-chain transcripts were consistently detected in greater numbers than alpha-chain transcripts, which likely reflects a higher abundance of beta-chain transcripts. In tumor regions, TCR transcript counts showed a strong correlation with a T cell transcriptional module score derived from matched bulk RNA-seq. In the raw uncorrected reads, each unique combination of TCR and UMI appeared more than ten times on average. In non-small cell lung cancer, the study made a quantitative comparison of TCR alpha and beta repertoires among multiple tumor regions, matched nontumor lung and blood. Nonsynonymous mutation counts, determined by whole-exome sequencing of tumor tissue, were related to TCR repertoire features. Both alpha and beta chains were TCR-sequenced in samples taken at surgery, namely 220 tumor regions, fewer than 85 matched nontumor lung samples and 56 PBMC samples.

Results the study describes overall, beyond this receptor: TCR-seq coverage of tumor T cells was estimated to be only approximately 7% for alpha chains and roughly 13% for beta chains. Additional single-cell paired TCR alpha and beta sequencing was considered necessary to confirm, at a functional level, the hypothesis that regional TCRs recognize regional mutations. A correlation was observed between the number of expanded intratumoral alpha and beta TCRs and the tumor nonsynonymous mutation count. Counts of ubiquitous and regional expanded TCRs were found to correlate with counts of ubiquitous and regional nonsynonymous mutations, respectively.

The V and J genes are TRBV20-1 and TRBJ1-5; the D gene assignment is ambiguous. This sequence originates from a male donor with early-stage non-small cell lung cancer. Sequencing used lung tumor tissue, obtained at surgery. The sequenced DNA is TGCAGTGCTGAGATTAGGTTCGGAGGGAAGCGCAATCAGCCCCAGCATTTT. This codes for CSAEIRFGGKRNQPQHF.